Only one count was recorded for the clone carrying this T cell receptor (beta chain). Its specificity is not known. These data belong to a study of graft-versus-host responses after intestinal transplantation. Overall study context: Recipients obtained multivisceral, liver-intestinal, or isolated intestinal transplants. Study-level results: Elevated graft-versus-host to host-versus-graft clonal ratios in allografts were recorded for patients with graft-donor T cell macrochimerism.

Sequencing used immunoSEQ multiplex PCR; TCRdb keeps in-frame clones, though not all of them. This sample has tens of thousands of clones, with under 95% found just once. Germline V gene lookup returns CDR1 SGHVS and CDR2 FQNEAQ. V lost 3 bases to trimming and J lost 5 bases, with 16 bases between them. This CDR3 has 15 amino acids. The TCR originated in a human donor who was the organ donor for an intestinal transplant. The chain is built from TRBV7-8 and TRBJ2-5; TRBD2 might be the D (5 bases). This sample comprised unstimulated CD4+ T cells sorted from spleen or lymph node cells, obtained before transplant. The CDR3 reads CASSFYPWGEETQYF. DNA of the CDR3: TGTGCCAGCAGCTTTTATCCGTGGGGAGAGGAGACCCAGTACTTC. The complete variable domain, with remaining parts taken from reference TRBV7-8 and TRBJ2-5, reads GAGVSQSPRYKVAKRGQDVALRCDPISGHVSLFWYQQALGQGPEFLTYFQNEAQLDKSGLPSDRFFAERPEGSVSTLKIQRTQQEDSAVYLCASSFYPWGEETQYFGPGTRLLVL.